Each of the 25 T cell receptor beta chains below was sequenced from the same sample in a study of blood T cell repertoires in COVID-19. Sequencing was performed with immunoSEQ multiplex PCR; in TCRdb, only in-frame clones are kept and a portion is missing. Of approximately 150,000 clones in the sample, about 89% were seen once. The sequencing sample was made of PBMCs or T cells enriched from blood (not recorded which). The receptor set was obtained from a man in his 60s who had recovered from COVID-19.

The genes are TRBV2 and TRBJ2-2, with D possibly TRBD2 on 6 matching bases. Trimming pared 7 bases from V and 7 bases from J, leaving 16 bases between. The CDR3 runs 14 residues. The germline V gene encodes CDR1 SNHLY and CDR2 FYNNEI. Here the CDR3 DNA reads TGTGCCAGCACACGCAATCCGCGGGGCGGGGAGCTGTTTTTT. Translated, it gives CASTRNPRGGELFF.

Comment on this clone: The identical CDR3 is also encoded by other nucleotide sequences in the sample. This chain connects TRBV27 to TRBJ1-2; tentative D call: TRBD1 (6 bases). The CDR3 loop spans 14 amino acids. Trimming pared 5 bases from V and 2 bases from J, leaving 12 bases between. Germline values: CDR1 MNHEY, CDR2 SMNVEV (reference sequence). The CDR3 is CASSPRQANYGYTF. The CDR3 DNA follows: TGTGCCAGCAGTCCCCGACAGGCAAACTATGGCTACACCTTC.

This rearrangement joins TRBV28 to TRBJ1-6; D possibly corresponds to TRBD1 (5 bases). The ends were cut back, 3 bases at V and 9 bases at J, with 18 bases in the middle. In germline, CDR1 is MDHEN, CDR2 SYDVKM. This CDR3 has 16 residues. CDR3 sequence: CASSFSPLRVRSPLHF. In DNA form, the CDR3 reads TGTGCCAGCAGTTTCTCACCGCTCAGGGTTCGTTCACCCCTCCACTTT.

The chain combines TRBV30 with TRBJ2-5; 9 nucleotides agree with TRBD2. The junction had 13 bases not matched to a gene; V was cut back by 0 bases and J by 2 bases. The CDR3 has 18 residues. From germline, CDR1 is GTSNPN and CDR2 SVGIG (reference sequence). CDR3 protein: CAWSVLAGGPGWQETQYF. As DNA, the CDR3 is TGTGCCTGGAGTGTTCTCGCGGGAGGGCCTGGGTGGCAAGAGACCCAGTACTTC.

DNA for the CDR3: TGCAGCGTTGAAGATAATACAGGGCGGGAGCTGTTTTTT. Residues: CSVEDNTGRELFF. This chain links TRBV29-1 with TRBJ2-2, with D tentatively TRBD1 (6 bases). Germline V lookup: CDR1 SQVTM, CDR2 ANQGSEA. V was cut by 0 bases and J by 9 bases, with 11 bases left in between. The CDR3 loop spans 13 amino acids.

V gene TRBV29-1 combines with J gene TRBJ1-2, with 7 positions matching TRBD1. CDR3 size: 12 residues. With V trimmed by 6 bases and J by 4 bases, 5 bases remained unmatched. Germline V gene lookup returns CDR1 SQVTM and CDR2 ANQGSEA. The CDR3 region is CSVETGSYGYTF. The CDR3 DNA reads as TGCAGCGTCGAGACAGGGAGCTATGGCTACACCTTC. Full variable domain (missing parts from reference TRBV29-1 and TRBJ1-2): SAVISQKPSRDICQRGTSLTIQCQVDSQVTMMFWYRQQPGQSLTLIATANQGSEATYESGFVIDKFPISRPNLTFSTLTVSNMSPEDSSIYLCSVETGSYGYTFGSGTRLTVV.

The chain couples TRBV19 to TRBJ1-2; no clear D gene. This CDR3 spans 12 amino acids. Germline values: CDR1 LNHDA, CDR2 SQIVND (reference sequence). V dropped 5 bases and J dropped 3 bases, with 7 bases sitting between them. CDR3 bases: TGTGCCAGTAGTGCGGTATACTATGGCTACACCTTC. Residues: CASSAVYYGYTF.

This clone was counted between two and nine times. V is TRBV15 and J is TRBJ2-1; D uncertain. V was cut by 0 bases and J by 4 bases, with 13 bases left in between. Germline values: CDR1 LNHNV, CDR2 YYDKDF (reference sequence). The CDR3 sequence is 16 residues long. As DNA, the CDR3 is TGTGCCACCAGCAGAGAACGACCCGGGTCGTACAATGAGCAGTTCTTC. It encodes CATSRERPGSYNEQFF.

The CDR3: CASSPLDRQVEGYTF. The CDR3 coding sequence is TGTGCCAGCAGTCCCTTAGACAGACAGGTAGAAGGCTACACCTTC. V is TRBV28 and J is TRBJ1-2, with D maybe TRBD1 (6 bases). CDR1 MDHEN and CDR2 SYDVKM come from the germline V gene. This CDR3 is 15 amino acids long. Trimming removed 5 bases at V and 8 bases at J, with 21 bases between.

The chain couples TRBV5-1 to TRBJ1-1, with D perhaps TRBD1 (6 bases). V was shortened by 5 bases and J by 2 bases, with 13 bases between the two germline ends. Looked up from germline, CDR1 is SGHRS and CDR2 is YFSETQ. This CDR3 region has 14 residues. CDR3: CASSRDKVNTEAFF. DNA for the CDR3: TGCGCCAGCAGTCGGGACAAGGTAAACACTGAAGCTTTCTTT.

The chain links TRBV27 to TRBJ2-7, with D tentatively TRBD1 (6 bases). CDR3 length: 14 residues. Germline CDR1 reads MNHEY; CDR2 reads SMNVEV (reference sequence). V shed 0 bases and J shed 2 bases, with 8 bases lying between them. CDR3 sequence (DNA): TGTGCCAGCAGTTTATCAGGGACAACCTACGAGCAGTACTTC. This sequence encodes CASSLSGTTYEQYF.

Details on this clone: Additional DNA sequences in this sample encode the identical CDR3. J is TRBJ2-7 and V is TRBV10-1; D gene ambiguous. V lost 2 bases to trimming and J lost 2 bases, with 7 bases between them. Germline V gene data show CDR1 as WNHNN and CDR2 as SYGVQD (reference sequence). The CDR3 is 13 residues long. In DNA form, the CDR3 reads TGCGCCAGCAGTGAGCGGGTTACCTACGAGCAGTACTTC. Translation: CASSERVTYEQYF.

The chain recombines TRBV5-6 with TRBJ2-5; 8 bases match TRBD1. This CDR3 has 15 amino acids. The junction had 6 bases not matched to a gene; V was cut back by 3 bases and J by 2 bases. Per germline, CDR1 SGHDT and CDR2 YYEEEE. In DNA form, the CDR3 reads TGTGCCAGCAGCTCATACAGGGGGTGGCAAGAGACCCAGTACTTC. Translated: CASSSYRGWQETQYF. The complete variable domain, with remaining parts taken from reference TRBV5-6 and TRBJ2-5, reads DAGVTQSPTHLIKTRGQQVTLRCSPKSGHDTVSWYQQALGQGPQFIFQYYEEEERQRGNFPDRFSGHQFPNYSSELNVNALLLGDSALYLCASSSYRGWQETQYFGPGTRLLVL.

The genes are TRBV9 and TRBJ1-5; 7 bases line up with TRBD1. CDR1 and CDR2 from the germline V gene are SGDLS and YYNGEE. The CDR3 totals 14 residues. With 2 bases clipped from V and 6 bases from J, the junction kept 5 bases outside the gene matches. The CDR3 region is CASSVDDRAQPQHF. CDR3 bases: TGTGCCAGCAGCGTTGACGACAGGGCTCAGCCCCAGCATTTT.

V and J are TRBV28 and TRBJ1-5, with D maybe TRBD1 (6 bases). In germline, CDR1 is MDHEN, CDR2 SYDVKM. The CDR3 length is 15 residues. V lost 5 bases, J lost 4 bases, and 15 bases lay in between. In DNA, the CDR3 is TGTGCCAGCAGTCAACCGACAGGTACTAATCAGCCCCAGCATTTT. Translating gives CASSQPTGTNQPQHF.

This rearrangement joins TRBV10-3 to TRBJ1-3; D is uncertain. Germline-derived CDR1 and CDR2 are ENHRY and SYGVKD. The CDR3 is 11 residues long. Between the trimmed V and J ends, which lost 10 bases and 2 bases, there was a span of 6 bases. CDR3 nucleotide sequence: TGTGCCACCGCGGCTGGAAACACCATATATTTT. It yields the protein CATAAGNTIYF.

The chain couples TRBV5-1 to TRBJ2-7, with D perhaps matching TRBD1 (6 bases). Per the germline V gene, CDR1 is SGHRS and CDR2 is YFSETQ. This CDR3 comprises 15 residues. Trimming pared 7 bases from V and 9 bases from J, leaving 26 bases between. CDR3 coding DNA: TGCGCCAGCGGCCCGGGACAAGCCACTCTTACGGGGCAGTACTTC. As protein: CASGPGQATLTGQYF.

The gene calls are TRBV25-1 and TRBJ2-3, with 13 bases matching TRBD2. The CDR3 is 16 residues long. Trimming cost V 6 bases and J 4 bases; bases outside gene matches: 7. The germline V gene encodes CDR1 MGHDK and CDR2 SYGVNS. The CDR3 nucleotides read TGTGCCAGCAGCTCACTAGCGGGGGGGCCGGCAGATACGCAGTATTTT. Amino acid sequence: CASSSLAGGPADTQYF.

The chain uses TRBV19 and TRBJ2-7; weak D call: TRBD1 (5 bases). The ends were cut back, 1 base at V and 2 bases at J, with 9 bases in the middle. This CDR3 is 14 amino acids long. Per germline, CDR1 LNHDA and CDR2 SQIVND (reference sequence). The CDR3 loop reads CASSIATGPYEQYF. The CDR3 DNA sequence: TGTGCCAGTAGTATAGCCACAGGACCCTACGAGCAGTACTTC.

This chain joins TRBV6-6 and TRBJ1-5, with D perhaps TRBD1 (6 bases). Trimming cost V 2 bases and J 3 bases, with 11 bases left between them. Germline V gene data show CDR1 as MNHNY and CDR2 as SVGAGI (reference sequence). The CDR3 length is 15 residues. CDR3: CASSYPDRINQPQHF. The DNA of the CDR3 is TGTGCCAGCAGTTACCCTGACAGGATCAATCAGCCCCAGCATTTT.

The chain links TRBV5-1 to TRBJ1-4; TRBD1 is a possible D gene (5 bases). Germline loops: CDR1 SGHRS, CDR2 YFSETQ. The CDR3 is made up of 15 amino acids. V was trimmed by 3 bases and J by 4 bases, leaving 13 bases between them. The CDR3, as DNA: TGCGCCAGCAGCTCGCAGGGCCAGATTAATGAAAAACTGTTTTTT. Protein: CASSSQGQINEKLFF.

The chain is built from TRBV9 and TRBJ2-7, with D perhaps TRBD2 (5 bases). The ends were cut back, 2 bases at V and 3 bases at J, with 15 bases in the middle. The germline V gene encodes CDR1 SGDLS and CDR2 YYNGEE. The CDR3 consists of 15 residues. The chain's CDR3 is CASSVSSRVGYEQYF. In nucleotides, the CDR3 is TGTGCCAGCAGCGTTTCCTCGCGGGTTGGCTACGAGCAGTACTTC.

The chain is built from TRBV5-4 and TRBJ2-3; tentatively, D is TRBD2 (7 bases). CDR3 length: 15 amino acids. V was shortened by 2 bases and J by 0 bases, with 10 bases between the two germline ends. CDR1 and CDR2 from the germline V gene are SGHNT and YYREEE (reference sequence). CDR3 region: CASSFRGASTDTQYF. Written as DNA, the CDR3 is TGTGCCAGCAGCTTCCGGGGGGCTAGCACAGATACGCAGTATTTT.

This chain uses TRBV5-4 with TRBJ2-5, with a weak D call TRBD2 (5 bases). The germline V gene has CDR1 SGHNT and CDR2 YYREEE (reference sequence). CDR3 length: 12 residues. Trimming shortened V by 8 bases and J by 5 bases, and 13 bases separated the two germline ends. In DNA, the CDR3 is TGTGCCAGTACTAGAGATAGTGAGACCCAGTACTTC. Translating it yields CASTRDSETQYF.

This chain joins TRBV20-1 and TRBJ1-2; TRBD1 matches 11 bases. The length of the CDR3 is 11 residues. V shed 6 bases and J 8 bases; nucleotides not matched to a gene: 2. The germline CDR1 and CDR2 sequences are DFQATT and SNEGSKA (reference sequence). The CDR3 bases are TGCAGTGCCCGGACAGGGGGCGGCTACACCTTC. Amino acid sequence: CSARTGGGYTF.